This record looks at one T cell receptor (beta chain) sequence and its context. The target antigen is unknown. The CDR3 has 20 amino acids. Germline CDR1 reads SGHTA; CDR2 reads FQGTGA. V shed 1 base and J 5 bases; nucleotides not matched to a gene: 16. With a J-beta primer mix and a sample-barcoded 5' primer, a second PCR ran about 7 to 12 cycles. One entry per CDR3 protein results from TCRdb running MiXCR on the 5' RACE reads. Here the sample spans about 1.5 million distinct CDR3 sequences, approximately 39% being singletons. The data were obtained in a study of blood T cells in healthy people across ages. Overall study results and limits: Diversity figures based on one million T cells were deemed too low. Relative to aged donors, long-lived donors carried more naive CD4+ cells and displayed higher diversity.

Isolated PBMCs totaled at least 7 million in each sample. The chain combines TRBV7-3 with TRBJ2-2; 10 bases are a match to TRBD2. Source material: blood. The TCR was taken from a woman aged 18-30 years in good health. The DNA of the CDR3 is TGTGCCAGCAGCTTAATAGGGACTAGCGCCCTCCTTAAAGGGACCGGGGAGCTGTTTTTT. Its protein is CASSLIGTSALLKGTGELFF.